This T cell receptor (beta chain) originates from a study of T cells in Graves' hyperthyroidism and ophthalmopathy (dated by TCRdb to the late 2010s). At the level of the whole study: Peripheral blood samples were taken at initial diagnosis, before any treatment was given. In about six Graves' hyperthyroidism patients, the study also compared T-cell repertoires from thyroid tissue with T-cell repertoires from blood. TCR Vbeta CDR3 sequencing of 135 peripheral blood samples (43 ophthalmopathy, about 80 hyperthyroidism and roughly 17 progressor patients) is reported in the paper. Prospective prediction of ophthalmopathy was tested in an independent validation cohort consisting of roughly 19 hyperthyroidism patients and around 17 patients who later progressed to ophthalmopathy. A discovery cohort of approximately 100 patients, 43 with Graves' ophthalmopathy and approximately 55 with stable Graves' hyperthyroidism, was used to find distinguishing TCR V-J signatures. After blood sampling, hyperthyroidism patients were treated with methimazole at a starting dose of 30 mg daily, and ophthalmopathy patients were treated with high-dose intravenous methylprednisolone. For training and testing, the 80 to 100 patients in the discovery cohort were randomly divided in a 7:3 ratio. Broader findings and caveats from the paper: Most expanded thyroid clonotypes (frequency above 0.001) were also detected in blood, suggesting blood repertoires may reflect thyroid immune responses. During validation, the model predicted progression to ophthalmopathy a median of around 7 months ahead of onset, with almost 71% sensitivity and 72% to 80% specificity. Sample size was not statistically predetermined, and blinding of investigators to group allocation was not performed. A 13 V-J signature model separated ophthalmopathy from stable hyperthyroidism, with around 90% sensitivity and just under 84% specificity in cross-validation and 80%/75% in testing.

Stable Graves' hyperthyroidism was defined as the absence of progression to ophthalmopathy over 18 months of follow-up. Hyperthyroidism patients were aged 18 to 65 years and newly diagnosed, with disease duration of less than 2 months. Exclusion was applied to patients with uncontrolled infections, other autoimmune diseases, pregnancy or lactation. Diagnoses relied on clinical symptoms, serum thyroxine and TRAb, thyroid ultrasound and orbital computed tomography. PBMCs were isolated from 10 ml of fresh peripheral blood by Ficoll-Paque density gradient centrifugation. Trizol reagent was used to extract total RNA, and RNA quality was then checked on an Agilent 2100 Bioanalyzer. The junction shows trimming of 0 bases on V and 5 bases on J, plus 13 bases between the germline ends. CDR1 SNHLY and CDR2 FYNNEI are derived from the germline V gene. The CDR3 covers 15 residues, taking in both the cysteine and the phenylalanine. Of all the DNA, just the CDR3 is kept, 45 bases in frame from base 1.

The TCR beta CDR3 regions were amplified from the RNA transcripts. For the first round of RT-PCR on the TCR CDR3, the HTBI primer set was used together with the Qiagen OneStep RT-PCR kit. The libraries were constructed in a second round of multiplex PCR and then size-selected and purified. The libraries were sequenced on an Illumina HiSeq2000 using paired-end 100 bp reads. In the paper's pipeline: SOAPnuke was used to process the raw data, throwing out any read that contained adapters or uncalled bases, had a mean Phred below 15, or lacked an exact constant-primer or identifier match. High-quality paired reads were merged using COPE v1.2.5, and each unique nucleotide sequence was defined as a clonotype. MiTCR v1.1 was used to align clonotypes to the IMGT TRBV, TRBD and TRBJ reference segments. The analysis was restricted to V-J combinations with a frequency above 0.0001, which together covered 99.2% of the repertoires. The TCS score was defined as F50 (clonal expansion) divided by E x V (chaos), with BLOSUM62-based TCRdist calculated between CDR3 peptides within each V-J. Welch's t-statistics and random forest reduced approximately 520 V-J features to some 14, which were used in a naive Bayes classifier (R e1071). TCRdb reprocessed the public reads (quality trimming at Q25 with fastp, clone calling with MiXCR) and kept in-frame beta chains. Every entry covers one CDR3 protein and lists the most common genes and DNA from its rows. Here the V and J calls rest on TCRdb's processing, not on the authors' analysis. The sample data list a few hundred thousand distinct CDR3 sequences, and around 14% of these were observed just once. Clones ranked in the top ten supply about a sixth of the sample.

A remark on this clonotype: Its antigen is not yet known. Qualities for individual bases were not recorded, and no much larger clone is one base off.

The TCR was taken from a woman aged 18 to 35 with Graves' hyperthyroidism. The sequencing sample was made of blood. The sequence links TRBV2 to TRBJ1-1; possibly the D gene is TRBD1, per 5 matching bases. CDR3 loop: CASSEALRGATEAFF. The nucleotides are TGTGCCAGCAGTGAAGCGCTTCGAGGGGCAACTGAAGCTTTCTTT.